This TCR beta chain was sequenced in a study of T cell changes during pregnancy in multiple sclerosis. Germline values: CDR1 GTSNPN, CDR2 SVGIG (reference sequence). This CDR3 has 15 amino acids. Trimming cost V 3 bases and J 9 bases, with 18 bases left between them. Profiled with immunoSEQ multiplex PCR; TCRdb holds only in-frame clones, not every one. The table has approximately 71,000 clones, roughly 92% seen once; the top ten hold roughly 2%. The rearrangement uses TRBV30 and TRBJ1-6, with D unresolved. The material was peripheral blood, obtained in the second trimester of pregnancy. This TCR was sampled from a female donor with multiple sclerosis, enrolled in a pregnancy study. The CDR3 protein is CAWRTASSRGSPLHF. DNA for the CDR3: TGTGCCTGGAGGACTGCCAGTTCGCGGGGTTCACCCCTCCACTTT.